The clone carrying this TCR beta chain showed up many times. The antigen is undetermined. The CDR3 is 14 amino acids. Trimming left V 3 bases short and J 6 bases short, with 14 bases between. This library used roughly 400 ng RNA and molecular barcoded adaptors spanning alpha/delta and beta/gamma chains. TCRdb itself ran the reads through MiXCR, one entry per CDR3 protein. The sample carries 46,000 or so distinct CDR3 sequences, roughly 19% recorded once. The data were taken from a study of read filtering for tumor transcriptome and immune sequencing. Whole-study context: Revised staging placed roughly 8 patients in R-ISS I, roughly 16 in II, about seven in III.

Sampling of bone marrow took place during active disease in every patient. General study results and limits: In IR-seq, single-read clonotypes were around 85% of clonotypes but approximately 3.5% of reads. Without single-read clonotypes, shared clonotype proportions correlated more between IR-seq and RNA-seq.

This receptor was obtained from a donor aged 40 or over with multiple myeloma. Sequencing input: a population of CD138-negative cells sorted from bone marrow. This chain links TRBV12-3 or TRBV12-4 with TRBJ1-1, with a possible D match to TRBD1 (6 bases). CDR3: CASSLSGAHPEAFF. For the CDR3, the DNA is TGTGCCAGCAGTTTGTCAGGGGCCCATCCTGAAGCTTTCTTT.